These T cell receptor beta chains were read from a single sample in a study of blood T cell repertoires in COVID-19. Generated by immunoSEQ multiplex PCR, the TCRdb table keeps only in-frame clones and is missing some. This table has 190,000 or so clones, 82% appearing once. Material: peripheral blood. Every receptor here comes from a human donor with acute or convalescent COVID-19. The donor label of this sample is uncertain. The CDR3 runs from the conserved cysteine through the conserved F or W. A D gene is named only where the DNA matches it firmly. Some rows mark clone size as missing; the rest say once, few, many or name a class of expanded clone.

>TRBD2|16|TRBJ2-1|TRBV5-1|.
TGCGCCAGCAGCGACACTAGCGGGAGAGCAGTCAATGAGCAGTTCTTC
CASSDTSGRAVNEQFF
>.|14|TRBJ2-3|TRBV5-1|.
TGCGCCAGCAGCTTATTGGACTACCGAGATACGCAGTATTTT
CASSLLDYRDTQYF
>TRBD2|11|TRBJ2-7|TRBV20-1|.
TGCAGTGCTACGCGGGAGTACGAGCAGTACTTC
CSATREYEQYF
>TRBD1|16|TRBJ2-1|TRBV5-1|few
TGCGCCAGCAGCGCCGGGACAGGGGGCGCCCACAATGAGCAGTTCTTC
CASSAGTGGAHNEQFF
>.|16|TRBJ2-6|TRBV6-5|.
TGTGCCAGCAGTTACTCGCGGGGGCCTGGGGCCAACGTCCTGACTTTC
CASSYSRGPGANVLTF
>.|13|TRBJ2-1|TRBV28|.
TGTGCCAGCAGTTTATGGGGGGCGGGTGAGCAGTTCTTC
CASSLWGAGEQFF
>.|14|TRBJ1-3|TRBV5-1|.
TGCGCCACCCGGGACAACCCCTCTGGAAACACCATATATTTT
CATRDNPSGNTIYF
>.|12|TRBJ1-2|TRBV11-2|.
TGTGCCAGCAGCTCCGGACTTTATGGCTACACCTTC
CASSSGLYGYTF
>TRBD1|15|TRBJ1-5|TRBV6-5|few
TGTGCCAGCAGCCTGACAGGGGACAGCAATCAGCCCCAGCATTTT
CASSLTGDSNQPQHF
>.|15|TRBJ2-6|TRBV15|.
TGTGCCACCAGCGGCGGCCACTCTGGGGCCAACGTCCTGACTTTC
CATSGGHSGANVLTF
>TRBD1|17|TRBJ2-7|TRBV27|.
TGTGCCAGCAGTGGGAAGGGGACAGGGTTCTTCCCCTACGAGCAGTACTTC
CASSGKGTGFFPYEQYF
>.|13|TRBJ1-5|TRBV6-2/TRBV6-3|.
TGTGCCAGCAGTTGGACAGAGAATCAGCCCCAGCATTTT
CASSWTENQPQHF
>.|16|TRBJ2-1|TRBV19|.
TGTGCCAGTACCTCTTGGGGAGGGGGTATCTACAATGAGCAGTTCTTC
CASTSWGGGIYNEQFF
>.|14|TRBJ2-3|TRBV27|.
TGTGCCAGCAGTTTCCGCGGTTTCACAGATACGCAGTATTTT
CASSFRGFTDTQYF
>TRBD1|15|TRBJ2-7|TRBV27|.
TGTGCCAGCAGCCCGCTCCGGGACAGGAACTACGAGCAGTACTTC
CASSPLRDRNYEQYF
>.|14|TRBJ2-1|TRBV10-2|.
TGCGCCAGCAAACCGGTAGACTCCTACAATGAGCAGTTCTTC
CASKPVDSYNEQFF
>.|18|TRBJ2-2|TRBV21-1|.
TGTGCCAGCCCCCGGGGACTAGCGGGAGGGCCGGAGACCGGGGAGCTGTTTTTT
CASPRGLAGGPETGELFF
>TRBD2|14|TRBJ2-1|TRBV28|.
TGTGCCAGCAGTTTAGCGGGAGGGCTCAATGAGCAGTTCTTC
CASSLAGGLNEQFF
>.|16|TRBJ1-3|TRBV5-1|.
TGCGCCAGCAGCTTGACCCCTGACAGGCGTGGAAACACCATATATTTT
CASSLTPDRRGNTIYF
>TRBD2|15|TRBJ2-7|TRBV2|.
TGTGCCAGCAGTGGTCTCAGCGGGAGGGCCCGCGAGCAGTACTTC
CASSGLSGRAREQYF
>TRBD1|13|TRBJ1-2|TRBV27|once
TGTGCCAGCAGTCCACGGACAGGCTATGGCTACACCTTC
CASSPRTGYGYTF
>TRBD2|17|TRBJ2-2|TRBV18|.
TGTGCCAGCTCACCCCCCCCGGGCGGGAGGATCACCGGGGAGCTGTTTTTT
CASSPPPGGRITGELFF
>.|12|TRBJ1-1|TRBV19|.
TGTGCCAGTAGTCATTTCGGTACTGAAGCTTTCTTT
CASSHFGTEAFF
>TRBD1|16|TRBJ1-6|TRBV6-5|.
TGTGCCAGCAGTTACTCGACAGGGGCAAATAATTCACCCCTCCACTTT
CASSYSTGANNSPLHF
>TRBD1|14|TRBJ2-7|TRBV29-1|.
TGCAGCGTTGAGAGACAGGGGTCGGGGCTCGAGCAGTACTTC
CSVERQGSGLEQYF
>.|18|TRBJ2-3|TRBV6-1|.
TGTGCCAGCAGTGAAGAAGGGGGTTTGGCTAGCCACACAGATACGCAGTATTTT
CASSEEGGLASHTDTQYF
>.|15|TRBJ1-5|TRBV4-3|.
TGCGCCAGCAGCCAAGATTGGCGGGGAGATCAGCCCCAGCATTTT
CASSQDWRGDQPQHF
>.|14|TRBJ2-3|TRBV19|.
TGTGCCAGTAGTATAGAACTACCCACAGATACGCAGTATTTT
CASSIELPTDTQYF
>TRBD1|14|TRBJ1-2|TRBV28|.
TGTGCCAGCAGGCCTACGGGACAGGTCTATGGCTACACCTTC
CASRPTGQVYGYTF
>TRBD2|14|TRBJ2-1|TRBV2|.
TGTGCCAGCAAGGGGCGGGAGGAGCACGCGGAGCAGTTCTTC
CASKGREEHAEQFF
>TRBD1|18|TRBJ1-4|TRBV18|.
TGTGCCAGCTCGCTCAAAGGACAGGGGGGATGGACTAATGAAAAACTGTTTTTT
CASSLKGQGGWTNEKLFF
>.|13|TRBJ2-1|TRBV7-8|.
TGTGCCAGCAGCTTAGCGAGGAGAGGGGAGCAGTTCTTC
CASSLARRGEQFF
>.|15|TRBJ1-1|TRBV6-5|few
TGTGCCAGCAGTATTGACAGAAACATGAACACTGAAGCTTTCTTT
CASSIDRNMNTEAFF
>TRBD1|15|TRBJ2-5|TRBV5-4|.
TGTGCCAGCAGCTTGGGGGGACAGGGGGGCGAGACCCAGTACTTC
CASSLGGQGGETQYF
>.|11|TRBJ1-1|TRBV6-5|.
TGTGCCAGCAGGGACACTTTTGAAGCTTTCTTT
CASRDTFEAFF
>.|13|TRBJ2-2|TRBV3-1/TRBV3-2|.
TGTGCCAGCAGCCAAGAAGCCACCGGGGAGCTGTTTTTT
CASSQEATGELFF
>TRBD2|14|TRBJ2-5|TRBV19|.
TGTGCCAGTAGAGGACTAGCGGGAGAAGAGACCCAGTACTTC
CASRGLAGEETQYF
>.|13|TRBJ2-7|TRBV7-8|few
TGTGCCAGCACCCCCGATGAGGTCTACGAGCAGTACTTC
CASTPDEVYEQYF
>TRBD2|16|TRBJ2-1|TRBV28|few
TGTGCCAGTTCCCCGGCTAGCGGGGAGGATTGGAATGAGCAGTTCTTC
CASSPASGEDWNEQFF
>.|12|TRBJ1-1|TRBV2|.
TGTGCCAGCATCGCTTCCTATGCTGAAGCTTTCTTT
CASIASYAEAFF
>TRBD1|15|TRBJ2-1|TRBV5-1|.
TGCGCCAGCAGCCCCGGACAGGGGGCCTACAATGAGCAGTTCTTC
CASSPGQGAYNEQFF
>TRBD1|13|TRBJ1-6|TRBV6-6|.
TGTGCCGGATCGGGACAGGAGAACTCACCCCTCCACTTT
CAGSGQENSPLHF
>TRBD2|16|TRBJ2-2|TRBV19|.
TGTGCCAGTAGTATAGTTAGCGGGAGCTACACCGGGGAGCTGTTTTTT
CASSIVSGSYTGELFF
>.|14|TRBJ1-5|TRBV6-4|.
TGTGCCAGCAGTGCCTCCGGAGGTGGAGGGCCCCAGCATTTT
CASSASGGGGPQHF